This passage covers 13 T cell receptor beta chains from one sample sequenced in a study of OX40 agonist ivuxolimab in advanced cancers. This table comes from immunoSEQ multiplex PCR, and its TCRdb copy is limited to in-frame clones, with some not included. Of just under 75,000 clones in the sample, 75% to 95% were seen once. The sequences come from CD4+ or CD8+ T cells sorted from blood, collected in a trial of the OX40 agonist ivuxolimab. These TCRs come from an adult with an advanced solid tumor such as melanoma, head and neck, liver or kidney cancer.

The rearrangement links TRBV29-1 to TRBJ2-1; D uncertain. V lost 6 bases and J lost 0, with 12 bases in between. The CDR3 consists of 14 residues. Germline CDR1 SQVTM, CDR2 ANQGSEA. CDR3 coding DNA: TGCAGCGTGCGGCCTGAACGCTCCTACAATGAGCAGTTCTTC. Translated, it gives CSVRPERSYNEQFF.

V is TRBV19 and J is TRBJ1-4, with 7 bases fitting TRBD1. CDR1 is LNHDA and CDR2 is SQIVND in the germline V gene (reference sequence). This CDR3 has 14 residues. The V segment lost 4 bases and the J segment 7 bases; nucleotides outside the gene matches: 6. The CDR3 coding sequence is TGTGCCAGTAGTAGACAGGGCCTTTCTGAAAAACTGTTTTTT. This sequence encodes CASSRQGLSEKLFF.

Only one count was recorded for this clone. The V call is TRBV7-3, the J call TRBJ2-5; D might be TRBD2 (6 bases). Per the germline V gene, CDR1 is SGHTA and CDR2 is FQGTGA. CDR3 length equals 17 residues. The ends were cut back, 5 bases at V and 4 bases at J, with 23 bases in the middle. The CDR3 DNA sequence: TGTGCCAGCAGCCCCACGGGGGTGGTTGTGGGTTCAGAGACCCAGTACTTC. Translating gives CASSPTGVVVGSETQYF.

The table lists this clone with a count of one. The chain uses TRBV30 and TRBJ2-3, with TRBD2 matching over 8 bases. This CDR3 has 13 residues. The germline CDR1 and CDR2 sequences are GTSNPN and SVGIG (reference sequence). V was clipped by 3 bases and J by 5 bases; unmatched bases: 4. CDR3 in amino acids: CAWRSGSGDTQYF. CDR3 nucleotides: TGTGCCTGGAGGAGCGGGAGTGGAGATACGCAGTATTTT.

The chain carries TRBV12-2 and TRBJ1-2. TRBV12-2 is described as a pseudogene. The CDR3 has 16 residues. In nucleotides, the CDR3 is TGTGCAAGTCGCTTAGGAGACGGCGGAGCTAACTATGGCTACACCTTC. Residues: CASRLGDGGANYGYTF.

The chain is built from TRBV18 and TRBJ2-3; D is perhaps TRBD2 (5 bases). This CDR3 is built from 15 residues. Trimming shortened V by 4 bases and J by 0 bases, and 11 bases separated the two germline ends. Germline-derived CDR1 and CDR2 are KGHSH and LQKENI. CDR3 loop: CASSLGSPSTDTQYF. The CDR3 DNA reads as TGTGCCAGCTCACTAGGGAGTCCCAGCACAGATACGCAGTATTTT. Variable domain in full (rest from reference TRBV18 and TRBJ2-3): NAGVMQNPRHLVRRRGQEARLRCSPMKGHSHVYWYRQLPEEGLKFMVYLQKENIIDESGMPKERFSAEFPKEGPSILRIQQVVRGDSAAYFCASSLGSPSTDTQYFGPGTRLTVL.

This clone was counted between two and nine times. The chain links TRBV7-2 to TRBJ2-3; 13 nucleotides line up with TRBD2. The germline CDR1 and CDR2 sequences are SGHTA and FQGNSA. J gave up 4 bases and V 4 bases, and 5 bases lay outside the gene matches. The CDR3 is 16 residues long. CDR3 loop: CASSSGLAGAADTQYF. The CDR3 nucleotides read TGTGCCAGCAGCTCAGGACTAGCGGGGGCGGCAGATACGCAGTATTTT.

CDR3 DNA sequence: TGTGCCAGTCGAGGACAGGGAGGGTCGGAGACCCAGTACTTC. It encodes CASRGQGGSETQYF. The V and J genes are TRBV19 and TRBJ2-5, with D perhaps TRBD1 (8 bases). CDR3 size: 14 residues. Looked up from germline, CDR1 is LNHDA and CDR2 is SQIVND (reference sequence). V gave up 8 bases and J gave up 5 bases, with 18 bases separating them. Together with reference TRBV19 and TRBJ2-5, the CDR3 gives the full variable domain: DGGITQSPKYLFRKEGQNVTLSCEQNLNHDAMYWYRQDPGQGLRLIYYSQIVNDFQKGDIAEGYSVSREKKESFPLTVTSAQKNPTAFYLCASRGQGGSETQYFGPGTRLLVL.

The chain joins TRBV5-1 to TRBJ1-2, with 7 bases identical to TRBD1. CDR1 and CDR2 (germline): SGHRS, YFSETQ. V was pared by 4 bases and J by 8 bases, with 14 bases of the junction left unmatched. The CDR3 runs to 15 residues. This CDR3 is CASSPGPEGAQGYTF. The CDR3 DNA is TGCGCCAGCAGCCCTGGCCCGGAGGGGGCGCAAGGCTACACCTTC.

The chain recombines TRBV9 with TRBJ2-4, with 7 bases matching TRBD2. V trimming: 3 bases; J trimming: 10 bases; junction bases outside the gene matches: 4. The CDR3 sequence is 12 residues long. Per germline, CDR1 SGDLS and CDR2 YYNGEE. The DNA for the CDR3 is TGTGCCAGCAGCGGTGCGGGAGAAATTCAGTACTTC. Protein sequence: CASSGAGEIQYF.

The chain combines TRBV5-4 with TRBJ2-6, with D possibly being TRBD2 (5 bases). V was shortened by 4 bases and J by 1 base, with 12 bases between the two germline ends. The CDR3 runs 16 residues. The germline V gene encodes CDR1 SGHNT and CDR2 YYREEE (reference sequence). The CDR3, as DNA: TGTGCCAGCAGCCCGGAAGCGGATTCTGGGGCCAACGTCCTGACTTTC. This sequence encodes CASSPEADSGANVLTF. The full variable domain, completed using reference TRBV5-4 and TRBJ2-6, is ETGVTQSPTHLIKTRGQQVTLRCSSQSGHNTVSWYQQALGQGPQFIFQYYREEENGRGNFPPRFSGLQFPNYSSELNVNALELDDSALYLCASSPEADSGANVLTFGAGSRLTVL.

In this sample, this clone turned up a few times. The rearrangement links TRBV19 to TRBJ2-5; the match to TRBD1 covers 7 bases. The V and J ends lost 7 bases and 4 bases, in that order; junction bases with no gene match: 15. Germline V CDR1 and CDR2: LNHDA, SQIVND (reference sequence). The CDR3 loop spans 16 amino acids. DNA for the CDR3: TGTGCCAGTACTTCACTCGGGACAGACAGTCGAGAGACCCAGTACTTC. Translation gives CASTSLGTDSRETQYF.

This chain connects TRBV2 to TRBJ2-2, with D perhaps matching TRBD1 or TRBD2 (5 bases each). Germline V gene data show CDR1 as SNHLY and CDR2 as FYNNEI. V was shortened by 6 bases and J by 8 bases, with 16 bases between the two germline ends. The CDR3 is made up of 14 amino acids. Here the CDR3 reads CASRMGPFGGELFF. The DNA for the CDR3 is TGTGCCAGCAGGATGGGACCCTTCGGTGGGGAGCTGTTTTTT.